The present T cell receptor beta chain was sequenced within a study of blood T cells in healthy people across ages. V lost 2 bases and J 6 bases, leaving 20 bases between the germline ends. This CDR3 comprises 17 residues. Germline-derived CDR1 and CDR2 are SEHNR and FQNEAQ (reference sequence). Regarding this clonotype: The antigen is not known.

PCR was performed a second time for roughly 7 to 12 cycles using a sample-barcoded 5' primer and a J-beta primer mix. One entry per CDR3 protein, called by TCRdb with MiXCR from the 5' RACE reads. The data hold 800,000 or so distinct CDR3 sequences, with 20% to 25% observed a single time. General study results and limits: TCR beta diversity, measured per million T cells, fell in a roughly linear way with age.

Each individual donor underwent a draw of approximately 10 milliliters of peripheral blood. The sample was also linked to a second study, of T cells of mothers and their children. As reported in that work: Slightly higher overlap, not significant, was seen in related mother-child pairs than in unrelated pairs.

Source material: blood. The TCR comes from a boy aged 5-17 years in good health. The chain links TRBV7-9 to TRBJ2-4, with D possibly being TRBD1 (6 bases). DNA of the CDR3: TGTGCCAGCAGCTTAAGCCAGGGGATAGTGTCGGGAAACATTCAGTACTTC. It is translated as CASSLSQGIVSGNIQYF.